This T cell receptor (beta chain) was sequenced during a study of T cell responses to AZD1222 COVID-19 vaccine. This clone has only one observation. Per the germline V gene, CDR1 is MNHNY and CDR2 is SVGAGI (reference sequence). CDR3 length: 21 amino acids. V was pared by 6 bases and J by 5 bases, with 37 bases between. Profiled with immunoSEQ multiplex PCR; TCRdb holds only in-frame clones, not every one. The sample has about 150,000 clones, about nine tenths seen once. The V gene is TRBV6-6, the J gene TRBJ1-2, with a weak D call TRBD1 (5 bases). The receptor comes from an adult in good health. The sequenced sample was peripheral blood, obtained on day 0 of AZD1222 vaccination. The CDR3 here is CASSHQGLSSSPSWLKYGYTF. CDR3 bases: TGTGCCAGCAGCCACCAGGGATTGTCGTCTTCGCCATCTTGGCTGAAATATGGCTACACCTTC.